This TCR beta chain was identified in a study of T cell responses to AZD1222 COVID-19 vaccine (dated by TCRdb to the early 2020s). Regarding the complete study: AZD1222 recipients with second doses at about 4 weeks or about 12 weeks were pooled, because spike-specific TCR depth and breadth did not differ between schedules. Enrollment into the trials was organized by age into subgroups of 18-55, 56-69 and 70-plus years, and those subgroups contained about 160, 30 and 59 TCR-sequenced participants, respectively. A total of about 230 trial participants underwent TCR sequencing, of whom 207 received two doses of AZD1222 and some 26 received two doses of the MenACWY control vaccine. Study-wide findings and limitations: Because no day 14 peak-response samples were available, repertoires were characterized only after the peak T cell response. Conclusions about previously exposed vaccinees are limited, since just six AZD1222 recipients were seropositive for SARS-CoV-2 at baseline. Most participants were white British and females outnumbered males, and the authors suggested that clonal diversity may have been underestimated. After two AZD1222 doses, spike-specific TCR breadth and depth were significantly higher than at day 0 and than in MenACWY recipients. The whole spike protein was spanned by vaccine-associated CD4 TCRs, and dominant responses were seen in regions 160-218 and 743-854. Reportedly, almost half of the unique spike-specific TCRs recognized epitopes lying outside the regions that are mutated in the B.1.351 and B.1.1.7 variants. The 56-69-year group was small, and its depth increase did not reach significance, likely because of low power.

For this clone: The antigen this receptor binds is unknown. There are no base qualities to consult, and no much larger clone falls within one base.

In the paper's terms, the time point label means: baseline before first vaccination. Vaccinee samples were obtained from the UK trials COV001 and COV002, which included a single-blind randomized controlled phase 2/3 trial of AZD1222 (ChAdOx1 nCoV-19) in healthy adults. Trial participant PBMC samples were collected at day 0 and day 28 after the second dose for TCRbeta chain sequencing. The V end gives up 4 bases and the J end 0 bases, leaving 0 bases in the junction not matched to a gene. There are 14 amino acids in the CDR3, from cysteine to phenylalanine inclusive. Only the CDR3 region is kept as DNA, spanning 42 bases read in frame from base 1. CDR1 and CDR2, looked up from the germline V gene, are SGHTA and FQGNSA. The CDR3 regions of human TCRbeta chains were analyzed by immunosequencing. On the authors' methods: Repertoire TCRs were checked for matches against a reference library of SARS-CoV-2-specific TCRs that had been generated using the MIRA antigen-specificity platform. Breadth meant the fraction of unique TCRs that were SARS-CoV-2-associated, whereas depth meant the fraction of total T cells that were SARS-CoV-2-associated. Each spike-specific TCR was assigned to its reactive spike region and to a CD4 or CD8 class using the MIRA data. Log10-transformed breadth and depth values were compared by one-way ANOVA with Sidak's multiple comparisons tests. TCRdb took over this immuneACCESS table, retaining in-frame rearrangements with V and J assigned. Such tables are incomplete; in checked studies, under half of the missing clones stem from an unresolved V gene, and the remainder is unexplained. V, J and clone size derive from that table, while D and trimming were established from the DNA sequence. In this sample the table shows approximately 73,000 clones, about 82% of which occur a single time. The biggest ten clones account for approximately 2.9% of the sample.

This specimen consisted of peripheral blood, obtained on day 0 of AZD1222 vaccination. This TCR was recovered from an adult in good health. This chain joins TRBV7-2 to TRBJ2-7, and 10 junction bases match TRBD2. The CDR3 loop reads CASSSSGGSYEQYF. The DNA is TGTGCCAGCAGCTCTAGCGGGGGCTCCTACGAGCAGTACTTC.